These 31 T cell receptor beta chains came from one sample sequenced in a study of blood T cell repertoires in COVID-19. Clones were read by immunoSEQ multiplex PCR, and TCRdb kept only the in-frame ones, dropping some. The table lists nearly 350,000 clones, around 88% of them singletons. Sequencing was carried out using peripheral blood. These receptors originate from a man aged 25-40 years with active or convalescent COVID-19.

A single count supports this clone. This chain connects TRBV11-2 to TRBJ2-1; 10 bases match TRBD2. V gave up 1 base and J gave up 4 bases; unmatched junction bases: 4. The CDR3 has 16 amino acids. Germline V gene data show CDR1 as SGHAT and CDR2 as FQNNGV. The CDR3 sequence is CASSLGAGGPYNEQFF. The CDR3 DNA is TGTGCCAGCAGCTTAGGAGCGGGGGGGCCGTACAATGAGCAGTTCTTC.

The chain joins TRBV11-2 to TRBJ2-3; TRBD2 matches 8 bases. Germline CDR1 and CDR2: SGHAT and FQNNGV. The CDR3 is made up of 15 amino acids. The V segment lost 3 bases and the J segment 2 bases; nucleotides outside the gene matches: 4. The CDR3 bases are TGTGCCAGCAGCTTGGGTAGCGGGACCACAGATACGCAGTATTTT. It is translated as CASSLGSGTTDTQYF.

The chain carries TRBV28 and TRBJ2-3, with D maybe TRBD2 (5 bases). Germline values: CDR1 MDHEN, CDR2 SYDVKM. Trimming left V 8 bases short and J 1 base short, with 19 bases between. The CDR3 consists of 16 residues. This CDR3 reads CASSWSLWGGTDTQYF. The CDR3 DNA reads TGTGCCAGCTCCTGGTCCCTTTGGGGAGGCACAGATACGCAGTATTTT.

V gene TRBV21-1 combines with J gene TRBJ1-4. TRBV21-1 is tagged as a pseudogene. CDR3 size: 15 residues. The DNA for the CDR3 is TGTGCCAGCAGCAAGGGAGGGAGAAAGGATGAAAAACTGTTTTTT. Translating gives CASSKGGRKDEKLFF.

This chain joins TRBV15 and TRBJ1-3; D call uncertain. Germline V lookup: CDR1 LNHNV, CDR2 YYDKDF (reference sequence). Deletions cut 0 bases from V and 0 bases from J, with 9 bases between. The CDR3 is 16 amino acids. The CDR3 DNA sequence: TGTGCCACCAGCAGAGATATAGACATCTCTGGAAACACCATATATTTT. The encoded protein is CATSRDIDISGNTIYF.

CDR3 nucleotide sequence: TGTGCCACCAGCGGATCTACGGGGGGGCAGGAGACCCAGTACTTC. It is translated as CATSGSTGGQETQYF. The V call is TRBV15, the J call TRBJ2-5, with 8 bases matching TRBD2. This CDR3 comprises 15 residues. V lost 5 bases to trimming and J lost 5 bases; unmatched junction nucleotides: 10. CDR1 is LNHNV and CDR2 is YYDKDF in the germline V gene (reference sequence).

The rearrangement links TRBV30 to TRBJ2-2; D unresolved. Trimming took 0 bases from V and 7 from J, leaving 12 bases between them. CDR1 and CDR2 from the germline V gene are GTSNPN and SVGIG (reference sequence). The CDR3 loop spans 14 amino acids. The CDR3 DNA reads as TGTGCCTGGAGTGTACGAAAGAGAGGCGGGGAGCTGTTTTTT. This codes for CAWSVRKRGGELFF.

The rearrangement uses TRBV28 and TRBJ2-2, with D maybe TRBD2 (6 bases). The CDR3 totals 16 residues. The V gene's germline CDR1 is MDHEN and CDR2 SYDVKM. Trimming left V 4 bases short and J 4 bases short, with 16 bases between. CDR3 in amino acids: CASSYGPGLTTGELFF. The CDR3 coding sequence is TGTGCCAGCAGTTATGGGCCGGGACTGACCACCGGGGAGCTGTTTTTT.

This sequence joins TRBV9 and TRBJ1-1; a weak D match, TRBD1 (6 bases). The CDR3 has 15 amino acids. Germline V gene sequence: CDR1 SGDLS, CDR2 YYNGEE. Trimming left V 0 bases short and J 0 bases short, with 9 bases between. CDR3 nucleotides: TGTGCCAGCAGCGTAGTCGGACAGCTGAACACTGAAGCTTTCTTT. This encodes CASSVVGQLNTEAFF.

V is TRBV29-1 and J is TRBJ1-2; TRBD1 matches at 7 bases. The CDR3 spans 14 residues. The germline V gene encodes CDR1 SQVTM and CDR2 ANQGSEA. The V and J ends lost 5 bases and 0 bases, in that order; junction bases with no gene match: 6. CDR3 protein: CSVQGTDSNYGYTF. DNA for the CDR3: TGCAGCGTTCAAGGGACAGATTCTAACTATGGCTACACCTTC. The variable domain in full, with the rest retrieved from reference TRBV29-1 and TRBJ1-2, is SAVISQKPSRDICQRGTSLTIQCQVDSQVTMMFWYRQQPGQSLTLIATANQGSEATYESGFVIDKFPISRPNLTFSTLTVSNMSPEDSSIYLCSVQGTDSNYGYTFGSGTRLTVV.

The chain links TRBV30 to TRBJ2-7; tentative D call: TRBD1 (5 bases). The CDR3 runs to 12 residues. Trimming removed 4 bases from V and 2 bases from J, with 9 bases in between. Per germline, CDR1 GTSNPN and CDR2 SVGIG (reference sequence). The CDR3 spells CAWTTGTYEQYF. The CDR3 DNA sequence: TGTGCCTGGACAACAGGTACCTACGAGCAGTACTTC.

CDR3 DNA sequence: TGTGCCAGCAGCACCTCCGGGGGTAGGCTCTACGAGCAGTACTTC. It codes for CASSTSGGRLYEQYF. The chain is built from TRBV7-2 and TRBJ2-7; the D gene is possibly TRBD2 (6 bases). Germline CDR1 SGHTA, CDR2 FQGNSA. With 5 bases removed from V and 3 bases from J, the gap between germline ends came to 17 bases. CDR3 length: 15 residues.

This clone was observed many times. The chain couples TRBV15 to TRBJ1-5, with a tentative D call TRBD1 (5 bases). Trimming cost V 1 base and J 4 bases, with 11 bases left between them. The CDR3 has 15 amino acids. Germline CDR1 and CDR2: LNHNV and YYDKDF (reference sequence). CDR3 sequence: CATSRGTTENQPQHF. Written as DNA, the CDR3 is TGTGCCACCAGCAGAGGGACGACAGAGAATCAGCCCCAGCATTTT.

The rearrangement uses TRBV6-5 and TRBJ1-2; D ambiguous. Germline CDR1 and CDR2: MNHEY and SVGAGI. The V and J ends lost 6 bases and 7 bases respectively, with 15 bases between them. The length of the CDR3 is 13 residues. CDR3 coding DNA: TGTGCCAGCAGAGTAACCGATGCGAGTGGCTACACCTTC. Protein product: CASRVTDASGYTF.

This rearrangement joins TRBV30 to TRBJ2-7; TRBD2 matches 8 bases. Germline V lookup: CDR1 GTSNPN, CDR2 SVGIG (reference sequence). V was pared by 0 bases and J by 2 bases, with 9 bases of the junction left unmatched. The CDR3 runs 16 residues. The CDR3 sequence is CAWSVREAGGPYEQYF. The CDR3 nucleotides read TGTGCCTGGAGTGTAAGGGAGGCGGGGGGTCCCTACGAGCAGTACTTC.

The genes are TRBV2 and TRBJ1-2; no clear D gene. This CDR3 comprises 13 residues. The germline V gene has CDR1 SNHLY and CDR2 FYNNEI. Trimming took 2 bases from V and 1 from J, leaving 5 bases between them. The CDR3 is CASSEQVNYGYTF. Here the CDR3 DNA reads TGTGCCAGCAGTGAACAGGTTAACTATGGCTACACCTTC.

The chain recombines TRBV15 with TRBJ1-4; the D gene is possibly TRBD1 (6 bases). This CDR3 comprises 17 residues. Per germline, CDR1 LNHNV and CDR2 YYDKDF (reference sequence). V dropped 0 bases and J dropped 5 bases, with 16 bases sitting between them. The CDR3 sequence is CATSRDDPQGRNEKLFF. As DNA, the CDR3 is TGTGCCACCAGCAGAGATGATCCACAGGGCCGGAATGAAAAACTGTTTTTT.

The V and J genes are TRBV19 and TRBJ1-6, with 7 positions matching TRBD1. The CDR3 covers 15 residues. Per germline, CDR1 LNHDA and CDR2 SQIVND (reference sequence). V shed 5 bases, J shed 9 bases, and the junction held 10 bases outside the gene matches. DNA for the CDR3: TGTGCCAGTAGTCCGGGACAGTCCCCTGGTTCACCCCTCCACTTT. Its protein is CASSPGQSPGSPLHF. Complete variable domain (other parts from reference TRBV19 and TRBJ1-6): DGGITQSPKYLFRKEGQNVTLSCEQNLNHDAMYWYRQDPGQGLRLIYYSQIVNDFQKGDIAEGYSVSREKKESFPLTVTSAQKNPTAFYLCASSPGQSPGSPLHFGNGTRLTVT.

The chain recombines TRBV11-3 with TRBJ2-5; 8 nucleotides line up with TRBD1. The CDR3 covers 16 residues. The V gene end was trimmed by 4 bases and the J gene end by 1 base; junction bases not matched to a gene: 8. In germline, CDR1 is SGHNT, CDR2 YENEEA. CDR3 in DNA: TGTGCCAGCAGCTACCGGGACAGGAGACTCCAAGAGACCCAGTACTTC. It specifies CASSYRDRRLQETQYF.

The chain uses TRBV9 and TRBJ2-5; D may be TRBD2 (5 bases). The CDR3 loop spans 16 amino acids. The germline gives CDR1 SGDLS, CDR2 YYNGEE. The V and J ends lost 0 bases and 5 bases respectively, with 17 bases between them. The CDR3, as DNA: TGTGCCAGCAGCGTAGGCCCTGGGGTCACGGGGGAGACCCAGTACTTC. Translated, it gives CASSVGPGVTGETQYF.

The chain has TRBV4-1 and TRBJ1-1; D may be TRBD1 (5 bases). This CDR3 is built from 15 residues. Germline V CDR1 and CDR2: MGHRA, YSYEKL. With 4 bases removed from V and 4 bases from J, the gap between germline ends came to 16 bases. The CDR3 region is CASSPRQRGSTEAFF. CDR3 DNA sequence: TGCGCCAGCAGCCCAAGACAGCGGGGTAGCACTGAAGCTTTCTTT.

The rearrangement joins TRBV7-2 to TRBJ2-5, with D perhaps TRBD2 (6 bases). V lost 7 bases, J lost 1 base, and 13 bases lay in between. CDR3 length: 14 residues. Germline CDR1 and CDR2: SGHTA and FQGNSA. CDR3 DNA sequence: TGTGCCAGCACCCCAGCGGGCCTCCAAGAGACCCAGTACTTC. Translated, it gives CASTPAGLQETQYF.

On this clone: Other DNA sequences from this sample encode an identical CDR3 as well. This sequence joins TRBV5-1 and TRBJ2-7; a possible D gene is TRBD1 (5 bases). The V gene lost 0 bases and the J gene lost 3 bases, with 10 bases spanning the gap. The V gene's germline CDR1 is SGHRS and CDR2 YFSETQ. The CDR3 sequence is 14 residues long. The CDR3 sequence: CASSLVGQGYEQYF. Written as DNA, the CDR3 is TGCGCCAGCAGCTTGGTGGGGCAGGGCTACGAGCAGTACTTC. The entire variable domain, with the rest obtained from reference TRBV5-1 and TRBJ2-7, is as follows: KAGVTQTPRYLIKTRGQQVTLSCSPISGHRSVSWYQQTPGQGLQFLFEYFSETQRNKGNFPGRFSGRQFSNSRSEMNVSTLELGDSALYLCASSLVGQGYEQYFGPGTRLTVT.

V gene TRBV27 combines with J gene TRBJ1-2, with D unresolved. The V gene's germline CDR1 is MNHEY and CDR2 SMNVEV (reference sequence). Trimming left V 8 bases short and J 7 bases short, with 17 bases between. The CDR3 contains 13 residues. The CDR3 is CASRWEAEPGYTF. CDR3 coding DNA: TGTGCCAGCCGCTGGGAGGCAGAACCTGGCTACACCTTC.

V is TRBV4-1 and J is TRBJ1-5; 7 nucleotides line up with TRBD1. Trimming cost V 4 bases and J 6 bases; bases outside gene matches: 6. The germline V gene has CDR1 MGHRA and CDR2 YSYEKL. This CDR3 contains 14 residues. This CDR3 reads CASSPKGAGQPQHF. The CDR3 bases are TGCGCCAGCAGCCCTAAGGGGGCCGGTCAGCCCCAGCATTTT.

V gene TRBV29-1 combines with J gene TRBJ2-7, with 10 bases that match TRBD1. Losses at the gene ends were 3 bases for V and 3 bases for J; bases not matched to a gene: 8. The germline V gene has CDR1 SQVTM and CDR2 ANQGSEA. The CDR3 consists of 15 residues. Here the CDR3 DNA reads TGCAGCGTTGAGCGCCGGGACAGGGGATTCTACGAGCAGTACTTC. Protein: CSVERRDRGFYEQYF.

As to this clone: Other DNA variants within this sample encode the same CDR3. The J gene is TRBJ1-3, the V gene TRBV29-1, with TRBD1 identical over 9 bases. V lost 4 bases to trimming and J lost 2 bases; unmatched junction nucleotides: 0. Germline lookup yields CDR1 SQVTM and CDR2 ANQGSEA. This CDR3 contains 13 residues. The CDR3 reads CSVGQGAGNTIYF. DNA of the CDR3: TGCAGCGTTGGACAGGGGGCTGGAAACACCATATATTTT.

The chain uses TRBV12-5 and TRBJ1-3, with a weak D call TRBD1 (6 bases). This CDR3 has 14 amino acids. The V and J ends lost 4 bases and 3 bases respectively, with 10 bases between them. Germline CDR1 LGHNT, CDR2 FRNRAP. The CDR3 here is CASGWEGVGNTIYF. CDR3 bases: TGTGCTAGTGGTTGGGAGGGGGTTGGAAACACCATATATTTT.

A single count supports this clone. This sample includes further DNA sequences coding for the same CDR3. The V gene is TRBV27, the J gene TRBJ1-1; D remains unclear. Germline lookup yields CDR1 MNHEY and CDR2 SMNVEV (reference sequence). V lost 8 bases to trimming and J lost 1 base, with 5 bases between them. This CDR3 region has 11 residues. CDR3 nucleotides: TGTGCCAGCCGGAGGAACACTGAAGCTTTCTTT. Translation gives CASRRNTEAFF.

The chain couples TRBV7-9 to TRBJ1-2, with 8 bases fitting TRBD1. The length of the CDR3 is 17 residues. Trimming removed 5 bases from V and 0 bases from J; junction bases left unmatched: 11. Germline CDR1 SEHNR, CDR2 FQNEAQ (reference sequence). Here the CDR3 DNA reads TGTGCCAGCAGCCCCGTCCCGGGACAGGCCACTAACTATGGCTACACCTTC. Protein product: CASSPVPGQATNYGYTF.

The chain uses TRBV4-2 and TRBJ1-1; possible D gene TRBD1, 5 bases. The CDR3 has 15 residues. Germline V CDR1 and CDR2: LGHNA, YNFKEQ. V gave up 5 bases and J gave up 4 bases, with 17 bases separating them. The CDR3 coding sequence is TGTGCCAGCAGCACGGGGGTGCGAACCCGCACTGAAGCTTTCTTT. Amino acid sequence: CASSTGVRTRTEAFF.